The clone carrying this TCR beta chain was seen at least ten times. As yet, its antigen is unknown. The data derive from a study of blood T cells in healthy people across ages. Trimming shortened V by 3 bases and J by 2 bases, and 17 bases separated the two germline ends. Germline V lookup: CDR1 SQVTM, CDR2 ANQGSEA. The CDR3 contains 15 residues. A second PCR of roughly 7 to 11 cycles used a sample-barcoded 5' primer and a J-beta primer mix. TCRdb processed the 5' RACE reads anew with MiXCR; each CDR3 protein has one entry. The sample lists about 1.6 million distinct CDR3 sequences; 30% to 35% were seen once. The study isolated at least 7 million PBMCs from each sample. Study-wide results and limits: The recorded TCR beta diversity per million T cells decreased in a roughly linear manner with age.

This chain joins TRBV29-1 and TRBJ2-7, with a possible D match to TRBD2 (7 bases). The sequence derives from a woman in her twenties or thirties in good health. The sequenced material came from blood. The CDR3 is CSVEGGRTDPYEQYF. DNA for the CDR3: TGCAGCGTTGAGGGGGGGAGGACAGACCCCTACGAGCAGTACTTC.